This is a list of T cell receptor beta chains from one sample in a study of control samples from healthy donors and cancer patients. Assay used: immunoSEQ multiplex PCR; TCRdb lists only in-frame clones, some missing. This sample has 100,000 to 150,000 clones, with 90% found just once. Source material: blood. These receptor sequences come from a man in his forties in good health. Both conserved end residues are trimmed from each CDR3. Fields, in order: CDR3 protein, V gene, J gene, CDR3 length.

CDR3: ASSPEGQTTNTEAF; V: TRBV5-1; J: TRBJ1-1; length: 14
CDR3: ASRDWDRGHEQY; V: TRBV19; J: TRBJ2-7; length: 12
CDR3: ASSLPGQGLSSSKNIQY; V: TRBV5-1; J: TRBJ2-4; length: 17
CDR3: ASSEDVRAGGYT; V: TRBV6-1; J: TRBJ1-2; length: 12
CDR3: ATSRADANGGGEQF; V: TRBV15; J: TRBJ2-1; length: 14
CDR3: ASSQSHGVTYEQY; V: TRBV4-1; J: TRBJ2-7; length: 13
CDR3: SASLETSGGYNEQF; V: TRBV20-1; J: TRBJ2-1; length: 14
CDR3: ASSLAWVAGGTDTQY; V: TRBV7-8; J: TRBJ2-3; length: 15
CDR3: ASGHSITNEQY; V: TRBV28; J: TRBJ2-7; length: 11
CDR3: ASKLLSDRSAGYT; V: TRBV6-5; J: TRBJ1-2; length: 13
CDR3: ATSAPGKGPQPQH; V: TRBV24-1; J: TRBJ1-5; length: 13
CDR3: ASSAGDTQY; V: TRBV19; J: TRBJ2-3; length: 9
CDR3: SVTGTVDTEAF; V: TRBV29-1; J: TRBJ1-1; length: 11
CDR3: ASSLEEPPNQPQH; V: TRBV5-6; J: TRBJ1-5; length: 13
CDR3: ASSSLPVPNTEAF; V: TRBV18; J: TRBJ1-1; length: 13
CDR3: ASSLARGRETQY; V: TRBV7-6; J: TRBJ2-5; length: 12
CDR3: ATGGGDGWTEAF; V: TRBV19; J: TRBJ1-1; length: 12
CDR3: ASEGEGGTVQY; V: TRBV2; J: TRBJ2-3; length: 11
CDR3: ASLTEYEQY; V: TRBV2; J: TRBJ2-7; length: 9
CDR3: ASSEQGLVGYT; V: TRBV6-1; J: TRBJ1-2; length: 11
CDR3: ASSYSILSENTQY; V: TRBV6-5; J: TRBJ2-3; length: 13
CDR3: ASSLLPRDEQF; V: TRBV18; J: TRBJ2-1; length: 11
CDR3: ATSEGQGLEQY; V: TRBV15; J: TRBJ2-7; length: 11
CDR3: ATTSSKGAAYNEQF; V: TRBV24-1; J: TRBJ2-1; length: 14
CDR3: ASSGSLYGYT; V: TRBV5-4; J: TRBJ1-2; length: 10
CDR3: ASSEDWNTEAF; V: TRBV6-1; J: TRBJ1-1; length: 11
CDR3: ASSPLGTGGGEQY; V: TRBV6-5; J: TRBJ2-7; length: 13
CDR3: ASSYGMGGATGELF; V: TRBV3-1/TRBV3-2; J: TRBJ2-2; length: 14
CDR3: ASRRVSPNEKLF; V: TRBV27; J: TRBJ1-4; length: 12
CDR3: ASSQEVSYGYT; V: TRBV3-1/TRBV3-2; J: TRBJ1-2; length: 11
CDR3: ASRTGPASYEQF; V: TRBV4-1; J: TRBJ2-1; length: 12
CDR3: ASSVSGGRGNEQF; V: TRBV10-2; J: TRBJ2-1; length: 13
CDR3: ASSEAEGLAGRGNEQF; V: TRBV6-1; J: TRBJ2-1; length: 16
CDR3: ASSRRDGYT; V: TRBV2; J: TRBJ1-2; length: 9
CDR3: ASSPGGNYGYT; V: TRBV18; J: TRBJ1-2; length: 11
CDR3: ASSEGQGHYEQY; V: TRBV27; J: TRBJ2-7; length: 12
CDR3: ASSVMLAGPTNEQF; V: TRBV5-4; J: TRBJ2-1; length: 14
CDR3: ASSHRDSSYNEQF; V: TRBV14; J: TRBJ2-1; length: 13
CDR3: ASSSLRTGGNTYATNEKLF; V: TRBV28; J: TRBJ1-4; length: 19
CDR3: ASSQLGDRSTDTQY; V: TRBV3-1/TRBV3-2; J: TRBJ2-3; length: 14